This T cell receptor (beta chain) was obtained from a study of T cell clonotyping in hematopoietic cell transplantation. Overall study results and limits: At the given depth, recipient repertoires were over 95% de novo clonotypes. Graft donor and pretransplant recipient Inverse Simpson Index values predicted broader posttransplant TCR diversity.

Using immunoSEQ multiplex PCR, the repertoire was profiled, and TCRdb retains in-frame clones only, with some absent. The table records roughly 4,100 clones, just under 95% of them present only once. In regard to this clone: The antigen is not known.

Recipient blood drawn about 28 days pretransplant and days 30, 100, 180 after. The CDR3 contains 15 residues. The germline gives CDR1 SGHNT, CDR2 YENEEA. The ends were cut back, 1 base at V and 1 base at J, with 10 bases in the middle. The origin of this receptor is a male patient aged 50 to 59 who had an allogeneic stem cell transplant from a related donor, so the T cells may come from the graft donor. Some clones in this sample may be carry-over from other donors' samples. The sample here was PBMCs, taken 30 days after allogeneic stem cell transplant. This chain links TRBV11-3 with TRBJ1-2; a weak D match, TRBD1 (5 bases). The CDR3 DNA is TGTGCCAGCAGCTTAGGGGGTGGGGGTAACTATGGCTACACCTTC. It is translated as CASSLGGGGNYGYTF.